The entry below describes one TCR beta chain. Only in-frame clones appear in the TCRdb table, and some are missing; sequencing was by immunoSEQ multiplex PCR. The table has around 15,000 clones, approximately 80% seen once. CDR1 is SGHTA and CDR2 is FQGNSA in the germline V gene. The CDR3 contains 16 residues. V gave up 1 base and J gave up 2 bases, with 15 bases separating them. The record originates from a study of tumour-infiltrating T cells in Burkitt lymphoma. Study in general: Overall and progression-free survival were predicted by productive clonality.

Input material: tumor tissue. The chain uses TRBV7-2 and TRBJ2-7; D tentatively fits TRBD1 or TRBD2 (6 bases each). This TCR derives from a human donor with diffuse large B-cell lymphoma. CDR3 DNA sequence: TGTGCCAGCAGCTTAGGGGGGCGGGGCGTCACCTACGAGCAGTACTTC. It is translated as CASSLGGRGVTYEQYF. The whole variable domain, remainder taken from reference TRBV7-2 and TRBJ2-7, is GAGVSQSPSNKVTEKGKDVELRCDPISGHTALYWYRQSLGQGLEFLIYFQGNSAPDKSGLPSDRFSAERTGGSVSTLTIQRTQQEDSAVYLCASSLGGRGVTYEQYFGPGTRLTVT.